These 17 T cell receptor beta chains came from one sample sequenced in a study of regulatory T cells in long-lasting Graves disease. Time point denoted: newly diagnosed GD, antithyroid drugs for less than 3 months. With RNA extracted from PBMCs as input, the TCR library was made. For TCR beta, libraries came from iRepertoire HTBI primers and Arm-PCR of CDR3 regions. TCRdb independently ran MiXCR on the multiplex PCR reads; one entry per CDR3 protein. This table holds 400,000 to 550,000 distinct CDR3 sequences, about 15% found once. These data are also associated with another study on T cells in Graves' hyperthyroidism and ophthalmopathy.

The specimen comprised peripheral blood mononuclear cells (PBMCs), sampled at new diagnosis, from a patient treated with antithyroid drugs. The receptors derive from a woman aged 30 to 39 with Graves disease.

This clonotype was seen more than once but under ten times. The CDR3 nucleotides read TGTGCCAGCAGTACAGGCAGCGAGAACACTGAAGCTTTCTTT. Its protein is CASSTGSENTEAFF. The chain joins TRBV6-2 or TRBV6-3 to TRBJ1-1, with D possibly being TRBD1 (5 bases). CDR3 length equals 14 residues. Germline V gives CDR1 MNHEY, CDR2 SVGEGT. V was trimmed by 5 bases and J by 1 base, leaving 11 bases between them.

This chain joins TRBV19 and TRBJ1-2, with 9 bases identical to TRBD1. With 1 base clipped from V and 2 bases from J, the junction kept 2 bases outside the gene matches. CDR3 size: 15 residues. Germline assignment: CDR1 LNHDA and CDR2 SQIVND (reference sequence). Here the CDR3 DNA reads TGTGCCAGTAGTATAGTTGACAGGGGGAACTATGGCTACACCTTC. This translates into CASSIVDRGNYGYTF.

This clonotype was counted only a few times. The chain recombines TRBV4-2 with TRBJ1-3; D uncertain. This CDR3 comprises 14 residues. CDR1 is LGHNA, CDR2 YNFKEQ, per germline. The ends were cut back, 0 bases at V and 4 bases at J, with 7 bases in the middle. CDR3 nucleotide sequence: TGTGCCAGCAGCCAAGAGGTGTCCGGAAACACCATATATTTT. Residues: CASSQEVSGNTIYF.

This clonotype turned up a few times. V usage is TRBV6-1 and J usage is TRBJ2-1; D not resolved. The V end was cut by 6 bases, the J end by 9 bases, with 15 bases between. Germline assignment: CDR1 MNHNS and CDR2 SASEGT. CDR3 length: 13 residues. The CDR3 here is CASSPNQNVEQFF. The CDR3 region has the DNA TGTGCCAGCAGCCCTAATCAGAATGTTGAGCAGTTCTTC.

This clonotype has at least ten counts. The chain recombines TRBV30 with TRBJ2-7, with D uncertain. Trimming stripped 5 bases from V and 1 base from J, with 15 bases between. Germline CDR1 is GTSNPN and CDR2 is SVGIG (reference sequence). The CDR3 runs 14 residues. The CDR3 reads CAWLGPSRSYEQYF. As DNA, the CDR3 is TGTGCCTGGCTCGGGCCTTCTCGGTCCTACGAGCAGTACTTC.

This clonotype was picked up a small number of times. The chain joins TRBV20-1 to TRBJ2-7, with D tentatively TRBD1 or TRBD2 (5 bases each). V lost 6 bases and J 2 bases, leaving 14 bases between the germline ends. Germline assignment: CDR1 DFQATT and CDR2 SNEGSKA (reference sequence). The CDR3 runs 13 residues. The CDR3 protein is CSAPGRRTYEQYF. The CDR3 nucleotides read TGCAGTGCCCCGGGACGTAGGACCTACGAGCAGTACTTC.

For this clonotype: Its ends do not fully match the called genes, so a read error is possible. The genes are TRBV6-1 and TRBJ1-6, with 9 bases lining up with TRBD1. The CDR3 contains 11 residues. Germline-derived CDR1 and CDR2 are MNHNS and SASEGT. CDR3 loop: CASRRGTGLRF. In DNA, the CDR3 is TGTGCCAGCAGGAGGGGGACAGGGCTGCGCTTT.

A few counts support this clonotype. The chain couples TRBV19 to TRBJ2-4, with a weak D call TRBD1 (7 bases). This CDR3 is 15 amino acids long. Germline values: CDR1 LNHDA, CDR2 SQIVND (reference sequence). V lost 7 bases and J lost 4, with 17 bases in between. The CDR3 loop reads CASTGGGLSKNIQYF. Written as DNA, the CDR3 is TGTGCCAGTACAGGGGGAGGCCTGTCAAAAAACATTCAGTACTTC.

The V gene is TRBV2, the J gene TRBJ1-1, with a weak D call TRBD1 (6 bases). The germline V gene has CDR1 SNHLY and CDR2 FYNNEI. V lost 7 bases to trimming and J lost 5 bases, with 11 bases between them. This CDR3 is 12 amino acids long. CDR3: CASNRDITEAFF. The DNA of the CDR3 is TGTGCCAGCAATCGGGACATAACTGAAGCTTTCTTT. Together with reference TRBV2 and TRBJ1-1, the CDR3 gives the full variable domain: EPEVTQTPSHQVTQMGQEVILRCVPISNHLYFYWYRQILGQKVEFLVSFYNNEISEKSEIFDDQFSVERPDGSNFTLKIRSTKLEDSAMYFCASNRDITEAFFGQGTRLTVV.

This chain uses TRBV28 with TRBJ2-7; TRBD2 agrees at 12 bases. This CDR3 comprises 16 residues. J gave up 3 bases and V 6 bases, and 9 bases lay outside the gene matches. Per the germline V gene, CDR1 is MDHEN and CDR2 is SYDVKM. This chain's CDR3 is CASRPHLAGGVYEQYF. DNA for the CDR3: TGTGCCAGCAGACCTCATCTAGCGGGAGGGGTCTACGAGCAGTACTTC.

V gene TRBV30 combines with J gene TRBJ2-3; no reliable D call. V was cut by 5 bases and J by 7 bases, with 22 bases left in between. Germline CDR1 is GTSNPN and CDR2 is SVGIG (reference sequence). The CDR3 has 15 amino acids. CDR3 loop: CAWDPAVATRNTQYF. CDR3 coding DNA: TGTGCCTGGGATCCGGCAGTGGCCACCCGTAATACGCAGTATTTT.

This clonotype was counted many times. This chain links TRBV27 with TRBJ2-7; no clear D gene. Trimming took off 2 bases at V and 0 bases at J, with 14 bases between the two ends. The CDR3 runs to 16 residues. Germline values: CDR1 MNHEY, CDR2 SMNVEV (reference sequence). DNA for the CDR3: TGTGCCAGCAGTTTACAGCTGGCGGTCTACTCCTACGAGCAGTACTTC. This codes for CASSLQLAVYSYEQYF.

This clonotype is a singleton in its sample. This may stem from a read error, because a much larger clone lies one nucleotide away. No conserved phenylalanine or tryptophan ends this CDR3, so it is likely a read error. The rearrangement joins TRBV11-3 to TRBJ2-3; 9 bases fit TRBD1. Germline-derived CDR1 and CDR2 are SGHNT and YENEEA. After removal of 1 base from V and 5 bases from J, the junction contained 4 bases not matched to a gene. This CDR3 comprises 15 residues. The CDR3 region has the DNA TGTGCCAGCAGCTTAGGCGGGACAGGGTTAGATACGCAGTATTCT. Translated: CASSLGGTGLDTQYS.

This clonotype occurred many times. This chain connects TRBV18 to TRBJ2-7, with D perhaps TRBD1 (7 bases). V was cut by 5 bases and J by 5 bases, with 16 bases left in between. The CDR3 is made up of 14 amino acids. Germline V CDR1 and CDR2: KGHSH, LQKENI. Here the CDR3 DNA reads TGTGCCAGCTCAAGACAGGGAGGCTTAGACGAGCAGTACTTC. Its protein is CASSRQGGLDEQYF. Looking up the rest from reference TRBV18 and TRBJ2-7 gives the full variable domain: NAGVMQNPRHLVRRRGQEARLRCSPMKGHSHVYWYRQLPEEGLKFMVYLQKENIIDESGMPKERFSAEFPKEGPSILRIQQVVRGDSAAYFCASSRQGGLDEQYFGPGTRLTVT.

The chain couples TRBV12-3 or TRBV12-4 to TRBJ2-6; no clear D. This CDR3 spans 14 amino acids. The ends were cut back, 3 bases at V and 1 base at J, with 4 bases in the middle. CDR3 in amino acids: CASSFASGANVLTF. In DNA, the CDR3 is TGTGCCAGCAGTTTTGCTTCTGGGGCCAACGTCCTGACTTTC.

The rearrangement joins TRBV4-1 to TRBJ2-7, with a tentative D call TRBD1 (7 bases). V lost 0 bases and J lost 6, with 15 bases in between. Germline-derived CDR1 and CDR2 are MGHRA and YSYEKL. The CDR3 is 15 residues long. The CDR3 DNA reads as TGCGCCAGCAGCCAAGAGGCGACAGGGAGGCGCGAGCAGTACTTC. Its translation: CASSQEATGRREQYF.

This clonotype was observed a handful of times. This rearrangement joins TRBV28 to TRBJ2-7; 7 bases map to TRBD1. The CDR3 length is 14 residues. Germline V gives CDR1 MDHEN, CDR2 SYDVKM. With 5 bases clipped from V and 4 bases from J, the junction kept 8 bases outside the gene matches. CDR3 protein: CASSQTGTAYEQYF. Written as DNA, the CDR3 is TGTGCCAGCAGTCAAACCGGGACAGCTTACGAGCAGTACTTC.